The 10 T cell receptor beta chains below all came from one sample that was sequenced in a study of T-cell reconstitution after alpha-beta-depleted transplantation in children. A library of TCRbeta sequences, prepared with unique molecular identifiers, was generated. One entry per CDR3 protein results from TCRdb running MiXCR on the PCR reads. Among under 300,000 distinct CDR3 sequences listed, 9.5% to 13% were seen once. Source: peripheral blood, taken 180 days after TCRalphabeta/CD19-depleted stem cell transplant. All receptors come from a male patient between 2 and 15 years old who had a stem cell transplant for chronic granulomatous disease, so the T cells may come from the graft donor.

On this clonotype: A much larger clone is a single base away; this may be a read error. The conserved phenylalanine or tryptophan is not found at the CDR3 terminus, so this likely reflects a read error. The chain uses TRBV6-2 or TRBV6-3 and TRBJ2-1; D is undetermined. Germline V gene data show CDR1 as MNHEY and CDR2 as SVGEGT. Between the trimmed V and J ends, which lost 10 bases and 4 bases, there was a span of 5 bases. This CDR3 is built from 10 residues. The CDR3 bases are TGTGCCACCGAATACAATGAGCAGTTCCTC. This sequence encodes CATEYNEQFL.

This clonotype was found many times. V is TRBV5-1 and J is TRBJ1-2, with D maybe TRBD1 (5 bases). The CDR3 length is 14 residues. V shed 4 bases and J shed 5 bases, with 15 bases lying between them. From germline, CDR1 is SGHRS and CDR2 YFSETQ. CDR3 nucleotides: TGCGCCAGCAGCCCACGGGACGAGCGATATGGCTACACCTTC. Its translation: CASSPRDERYGYTF.

The rearrangement joins TRBV18 to TRBJ1-4, with D unclear. The CDR3 runs 13 residues. Germline V gene data show CDR1 as KGHSH and CDR2 as LQKENI. V lost 5 bases, J lost 8 bases, and 12 bases lay in between. The CDR3 DNA sequence: TGTGCCAGCTCAGAGGACCCCTGGGAAAAACTGTTTTTT. Translation gives CASSEDPWEKLFF.

In its sample, this clonotype was seen many times. The chain recombines TRBV12-3 or TRBV12-4 with TRBJ2-5, with TRBD2 matching 7 bases. With V trimmed by 5 bases and J by 1 base, 4 bases remained unmatched. The CDR3 has 14 amino acids. CDR3 protein: CASSLREGQETQYF. In DNA form, the CDR3 reads TGTGCCAGCAGTCTCAGGGAGGGCCAAGAGACCCAGTACTTC.

This clonotype was recorded many times. The V gene is TRBV7-9, the J gene TRBJ1-2, with 8 bases that match TRBD1. Unmatched junction bases numbered 0, after V lost 1 base and J lost 5 bases. This CDR3 spans 13 amino acids. Germline lookup yields CDR1 SEHNR and CDR2 FQNEAQ (reference sequence). As DNA, the CDR3 is TGTGCCAGCAGCTTAGGACAGGGGTATGGCTACACCTTC. Its protein product is CASSLGQGYGYTF.

The sample holds many counts of this clonotype. The V gene is TRBV24-1, the J gene TRBJ1-5, with TRBD1 matching 8 bases. Germline V lookup: CDR1 KGHDR, CDR2 SFDVKD. This CDR3 spans 15 amino acids. V was pared by 2 bases and J by 6 bases, with 5 bases of the junction left unmatched. The CDR3 loop reads CATSDSRGPGQPQHF. The CDR3 region has the DNA TGTGCCACCAGTGATTCCAGGGGGCCTGGTCAGCCCCAGCATTTT.

This clonotype has a count of ten or more. V and J are TRBV7-6 and TRBJ2-1; 7 positions match TRBD2. Germline CDR1 SGHVS, CDR2 FNYEAQ. Germline trimming cut 0 bases from V and 5 bases from J; bases unmatched to any gene: 7. The CDR3 covers 16 residues. The chain's CDR3 is CASSLALAAPNNEQFF. The CDR3 DNA follows: TGTGCCAGCAGCTTAGCGCTAGCGGCCCCTAACAATGAGCAGTTCTTC. Looking up the rest from reference TRBV7-6 and TRBJ2-1 gives the full variable domain: GAGVSQSPRYKVTKRGQDVALRCDPISGHVSLYWYRQALGQGPEFLTYFNYEAQQDKSGLPNDRFSAERPEGSISTLTIQRTEQRDSAMYRCASSLALAAPNNEQFFGPGTRLTVL.

Details on this clonotype: Being one base from a much bigger clone, this may be a read error. The V gene is TRBV18, the J gene TRBJ2-1, with TRBD1 as a possible D gene (5 bases). Germline V gene lookup returns CDR1 KGHSH and CDR2 LQKENI. The CDR3 contains 15 residues. The CDR3: CASSPLDSSYNGQFF. The CDR3 DNA reads as TGTGCCAGCTCACCACTTGACAGCTCCTACAATGGGCAGTTCTTC.

This clonotype has ten or more counts. V is TRBV6-5 and J is TRBJ2-2; tentatively, D is TRBD2 (6 bases). The length of the CDR3 is 15 residues. Germline CDR1 and CDR2: MNHEY and SVGAGI. V lost 7 bases to trimming and J lost 6 bases, with 18 bases between them. The CDR3 is CASTWGDSMSGELFF. The CDR3 bases are TGTGCCAGCACTTGGGGGGACTCCATGTCCGGGGAGCTGTTTTTT.

This clonotype was recorded many times. The V gene is TRBV3-1, the J gene TRBJ2-3, with 10 bases fitting TRBD2. Germline V gene lookup returns CDR1 LGHDT and CDR2 YNNKEL (reference sequence). V was pared by 1 base and J by 5 bases, with 6 bases of the junction left unmatched. The CDR3 is 16 residues long. CDR3 amino acids: CASSQVSGGGRDTQYF. The CDR3 DNA reads as TGTGCCAGCAGCCAAGTAAGCGGGGGGGGAAGAGATACGCAGTATTTT.